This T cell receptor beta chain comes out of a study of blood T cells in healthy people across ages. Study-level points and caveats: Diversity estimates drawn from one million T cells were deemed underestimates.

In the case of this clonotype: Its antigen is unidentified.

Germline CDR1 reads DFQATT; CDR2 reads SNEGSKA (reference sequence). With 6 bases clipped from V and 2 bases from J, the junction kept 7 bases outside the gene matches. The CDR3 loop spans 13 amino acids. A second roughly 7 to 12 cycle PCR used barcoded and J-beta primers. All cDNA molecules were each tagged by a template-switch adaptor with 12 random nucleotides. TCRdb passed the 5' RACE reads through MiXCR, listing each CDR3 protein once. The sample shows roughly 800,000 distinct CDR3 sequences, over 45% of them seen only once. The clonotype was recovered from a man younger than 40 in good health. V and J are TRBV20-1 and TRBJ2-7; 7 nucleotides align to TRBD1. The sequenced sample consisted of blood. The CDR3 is CSAQTTGTYEQYF. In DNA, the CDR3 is TGCAGTGCCCAGACGACAGGGACCTACGAGCAGTACTTC.